This TCR beta chain is drawn from a study of CD8 T cells in ankylosing spondylitis. The sample holds a few counts of this clonotype. Antigen specificity is unknown. 5'-RACE, quantitative and with molecular barcodes, yielded the TCR beta libraries. TCRdb re-called the 5' RACE reads with MiXCR, one entry per CDR3 protein. Counted here are 650,000 to 800,000 distinct CDR3 sequences, around a fifth occurring once; the ten biggest clones make up around 20%. Study conclusions and caveats: Disease-associated clones were CD8+ and fairly uncommon in peripheral blood. Made up of under ten highly homologous variants, a TCR beta motif appeared characteristic of ankylosing spondylitis blood. According to the report, clones linked to the disease were significantly enriched in matched synovial fluid samples taken from ankylosing spondylitis patients.

CDR1 MNHNS and CDR2 SASEGT come from the germline V gene. The CDR3 has 13 residues. Trimming pared 6 bases from V and 6 bases from J, leaving 14 bases between. The receptor was derived from a male donor with ankylosing spondylitis. V and J are TRBV6-1 and TRBJ1-1; D perhaps matches TRBD1 (5 bases). The sample consisted of blood, either unsorted or a sorted T cell fraction (not recorded which). CDR3 region: CASSVEGAAEAFF. In DNA, the CDR3 is TGTGCCAGCAGCGTCGAAGGGGCGGCTGAAGCTTTCTTT.